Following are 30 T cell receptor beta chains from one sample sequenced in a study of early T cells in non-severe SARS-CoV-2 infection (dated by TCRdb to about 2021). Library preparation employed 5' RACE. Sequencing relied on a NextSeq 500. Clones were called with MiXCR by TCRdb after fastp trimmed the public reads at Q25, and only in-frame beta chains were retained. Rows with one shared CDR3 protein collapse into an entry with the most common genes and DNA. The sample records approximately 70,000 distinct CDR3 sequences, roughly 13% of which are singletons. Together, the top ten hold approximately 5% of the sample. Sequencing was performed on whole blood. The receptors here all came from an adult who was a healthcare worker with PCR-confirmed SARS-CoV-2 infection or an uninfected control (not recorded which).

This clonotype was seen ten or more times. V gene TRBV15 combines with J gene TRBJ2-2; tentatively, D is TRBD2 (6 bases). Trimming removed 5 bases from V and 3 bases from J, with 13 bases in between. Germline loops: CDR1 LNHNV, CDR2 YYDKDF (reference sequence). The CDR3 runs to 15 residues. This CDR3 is CATSRWTGDTGELFF. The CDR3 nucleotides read TGTGCCACCAGCCGTTGGACGGGGGACACCGGGGAGCTGTTTTTT. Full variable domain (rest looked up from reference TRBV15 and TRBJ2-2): DAMVIQNPRYQVTQFGKPVTLSCSQTLNHNVMYWYQQKSSQAPKLLFHYYDKDFNNEADTPDNFQSRRPNTSFCFLDIRSPGLGDTAMYLCATSRWTGDTGELFFGEGSRLTVL.

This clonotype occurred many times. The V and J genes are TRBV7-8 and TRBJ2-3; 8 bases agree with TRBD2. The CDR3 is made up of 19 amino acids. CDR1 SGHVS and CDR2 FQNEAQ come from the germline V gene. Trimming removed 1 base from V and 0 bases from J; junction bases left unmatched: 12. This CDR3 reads CASSLGLRGAVASTDTQYF. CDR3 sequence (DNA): TGTGCCAGCAGCTTAGGTTTGCGGGGGGCTGTAGCTAGCACAGATACGCAGTATTTT.

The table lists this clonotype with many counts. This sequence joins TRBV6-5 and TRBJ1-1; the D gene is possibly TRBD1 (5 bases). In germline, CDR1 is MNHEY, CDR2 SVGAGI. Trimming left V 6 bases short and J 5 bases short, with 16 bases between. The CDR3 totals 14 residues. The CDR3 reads CASRNRNHRTEAFF. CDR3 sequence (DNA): TGTGCCAGCAGGAACAGGAACCATAGGACTGAAGCTTTCTTT.

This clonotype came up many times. The CDR3 DNA sequence: TGTGCCAGCGGACCTGACAGATACGAGCAGTACTTC. Amino acid sequence: CASGPDRYEQYF. V and J are TRBV6-1 and TRBJ2-7; possible D gene TRBD1, 5 bases. Germline V lookup: CDR1 MNHNS, CDR2 SASEGT. V was shortened by 8 bases and J by 4 bases, with 12 bases between the two germline ends. The CDR3 spans 12 residues.

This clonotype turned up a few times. This CDR3 is CSVYTPGIDGYTF. CDR3 DNA sequence: TGCAGCGTTTACACCCCGGGGATTGATGGCTACACCTTC. The gene calls are TRBV29-1 and TRBJ1-2; D unresolved. Between the trimmed V and J ends, which lost 5 bases and 6 bases, there was a span of 16 bases. The CDR3 is made up of 13 amino acids. Germline values: CDR1 SQVTM, CDR2 ANQGSEA.

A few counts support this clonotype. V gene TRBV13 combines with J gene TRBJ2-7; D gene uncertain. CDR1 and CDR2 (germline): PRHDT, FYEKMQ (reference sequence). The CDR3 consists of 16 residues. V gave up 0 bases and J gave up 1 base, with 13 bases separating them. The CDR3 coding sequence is TGTGCCAGCAGCTTAGGCCACGGTGGCAAGTCCTACGAGCAGTACTTC. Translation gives CASSLGHGGKSYEQYF.

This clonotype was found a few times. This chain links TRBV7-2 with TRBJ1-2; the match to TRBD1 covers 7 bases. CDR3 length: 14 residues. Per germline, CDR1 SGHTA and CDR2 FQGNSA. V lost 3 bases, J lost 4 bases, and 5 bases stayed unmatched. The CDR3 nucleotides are TGTGCCAGCAGCTTTCCGGGACAGATCTATGGCTACACCTTC. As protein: CASSFPGQIYGYTF.

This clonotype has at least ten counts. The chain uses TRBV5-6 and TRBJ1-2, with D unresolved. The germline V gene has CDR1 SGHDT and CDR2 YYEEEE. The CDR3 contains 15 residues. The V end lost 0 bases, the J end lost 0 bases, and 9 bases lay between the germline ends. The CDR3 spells CASSLVVRSNYGYTF. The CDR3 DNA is TGTGCCAGCAGCTTGGTGGTCAGGTCTAACTATGGCTACACCTTC.

The DNA for the CDR3 is TGTGCCAGCAGGTTCCAGGGTGAGCAGTTCTTC. Its protein is CASRFQGEQFF. V is TRBV11-2 and J is TRBJ2-1; the D gene is possibly TRBD1 (5 bases). The CDR3 runs to 11 residues. Per germline, CDR1 SGHAT and CDR2 FQNNGV. V dropped 6 bases and J dropped 9 bases, with 9 bases sitting between them.

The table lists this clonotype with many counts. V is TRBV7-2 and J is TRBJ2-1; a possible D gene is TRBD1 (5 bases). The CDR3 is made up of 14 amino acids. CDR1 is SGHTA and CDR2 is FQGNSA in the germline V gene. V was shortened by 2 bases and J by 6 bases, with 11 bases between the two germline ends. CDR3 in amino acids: CASSLQGWSNEQFF. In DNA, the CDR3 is TGTGCCAGCAGCTTACAGGGATGGTCCAATGAGCAGTTCTTC.

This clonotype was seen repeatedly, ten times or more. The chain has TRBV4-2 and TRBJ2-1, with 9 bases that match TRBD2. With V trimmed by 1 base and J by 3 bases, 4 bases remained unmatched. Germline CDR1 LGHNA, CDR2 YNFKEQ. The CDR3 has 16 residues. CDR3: CASSQVLAGLYNEQFF. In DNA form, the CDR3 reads TGTGCCAGCAGCCAAGTCCTAGCGGGACTCTACAATGAGCAGTTCTTC.

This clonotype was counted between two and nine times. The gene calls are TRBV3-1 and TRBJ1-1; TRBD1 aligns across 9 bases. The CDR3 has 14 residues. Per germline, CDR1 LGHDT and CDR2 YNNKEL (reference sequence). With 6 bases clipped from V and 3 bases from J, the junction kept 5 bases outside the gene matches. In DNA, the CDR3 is TGTGCCAGCAGTCGACAGGGGGATCACACTGAAGCTTTCTTT. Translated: CASSRQGDHTEAFF.

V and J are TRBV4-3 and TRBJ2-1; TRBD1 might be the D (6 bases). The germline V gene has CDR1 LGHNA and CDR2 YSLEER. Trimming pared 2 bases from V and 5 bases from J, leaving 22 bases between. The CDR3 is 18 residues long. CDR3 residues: CASSQTLQGTLNNNEQFF. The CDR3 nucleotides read TGCGCCAGCAGCCAAACACTACAGGGAACGCTAAATAACAATGAGCAGTTCTTC.

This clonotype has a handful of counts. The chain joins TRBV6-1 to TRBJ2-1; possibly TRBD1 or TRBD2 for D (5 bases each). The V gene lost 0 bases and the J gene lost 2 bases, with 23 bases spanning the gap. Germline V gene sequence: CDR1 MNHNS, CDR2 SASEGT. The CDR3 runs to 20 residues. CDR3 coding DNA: TGTGCCAGCAGTGAAGCCCGTCCCGGGACGGACCGATCAACCTACAATGAGCAGTTCTTC. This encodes CASSEARPGTDRSTYNEQFF.

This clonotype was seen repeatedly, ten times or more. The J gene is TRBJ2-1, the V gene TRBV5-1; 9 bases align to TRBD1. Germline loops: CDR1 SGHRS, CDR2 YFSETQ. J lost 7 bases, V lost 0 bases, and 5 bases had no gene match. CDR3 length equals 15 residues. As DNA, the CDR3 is TGCGCCAGCAGCTTGGCAACAGGGGGCCAGAATGAGCAGTTCTTC. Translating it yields CASSLATGGQNEQFF.

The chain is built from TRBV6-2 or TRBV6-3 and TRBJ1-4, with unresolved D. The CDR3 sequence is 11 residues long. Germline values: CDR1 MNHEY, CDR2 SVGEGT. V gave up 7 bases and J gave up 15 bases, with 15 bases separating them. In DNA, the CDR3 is TGTGCCAGCAATGAAGGTCGGTCGGTGTTTTTT. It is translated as CASNEGRSVFF.

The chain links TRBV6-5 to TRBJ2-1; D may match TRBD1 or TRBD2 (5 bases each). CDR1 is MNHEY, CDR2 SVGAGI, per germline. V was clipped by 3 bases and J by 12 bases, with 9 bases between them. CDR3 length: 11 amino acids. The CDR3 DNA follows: TGTGCCAGCAGTTATGGGGACCGGCAGTTCTTC. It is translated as CASSYGDRQFF.

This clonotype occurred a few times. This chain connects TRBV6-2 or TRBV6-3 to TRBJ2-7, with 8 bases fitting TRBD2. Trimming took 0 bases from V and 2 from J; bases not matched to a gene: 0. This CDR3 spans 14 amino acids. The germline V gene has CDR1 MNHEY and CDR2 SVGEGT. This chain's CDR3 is CASSYSTSAYEQYF. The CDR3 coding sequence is TGTGCCAGCAGTTACTCGACTAGCGCCTACGAGCAGTACTTC.

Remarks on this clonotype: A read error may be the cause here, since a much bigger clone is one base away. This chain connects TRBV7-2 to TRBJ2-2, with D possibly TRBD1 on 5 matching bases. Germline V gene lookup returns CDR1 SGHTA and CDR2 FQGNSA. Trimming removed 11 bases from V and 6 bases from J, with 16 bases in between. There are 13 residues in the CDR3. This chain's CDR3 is CALRRTRAGELFF. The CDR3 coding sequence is TGTGCCTTAAGGCGGACAAGGGCCGGGGAGCTGTTTTTT.

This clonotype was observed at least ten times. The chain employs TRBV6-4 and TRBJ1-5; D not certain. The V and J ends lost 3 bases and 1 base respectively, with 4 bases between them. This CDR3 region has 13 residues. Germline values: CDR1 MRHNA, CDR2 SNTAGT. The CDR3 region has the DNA TGTGCCAGCAGTGATGGAAGCAATCAGCCCCAGCATTTT. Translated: CASSDGSNQPQHF.

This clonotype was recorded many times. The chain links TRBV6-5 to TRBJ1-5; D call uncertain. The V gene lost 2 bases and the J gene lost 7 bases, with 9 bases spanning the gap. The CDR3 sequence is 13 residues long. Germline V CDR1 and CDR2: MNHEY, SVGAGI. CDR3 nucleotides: TGTGCCAGCAGTTACGAGCGGGCCCAGCCCCAGCATTTT. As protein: CASSYERAQPQHF.

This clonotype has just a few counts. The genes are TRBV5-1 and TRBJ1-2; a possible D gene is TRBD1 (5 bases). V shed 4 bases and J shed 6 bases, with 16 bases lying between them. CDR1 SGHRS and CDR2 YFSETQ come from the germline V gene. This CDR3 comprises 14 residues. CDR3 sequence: CASSLSRARDGYTF. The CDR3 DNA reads TGCGCCAGCAGCCTGTCCAGAGCCAGGGATGGCTACACCTTC.

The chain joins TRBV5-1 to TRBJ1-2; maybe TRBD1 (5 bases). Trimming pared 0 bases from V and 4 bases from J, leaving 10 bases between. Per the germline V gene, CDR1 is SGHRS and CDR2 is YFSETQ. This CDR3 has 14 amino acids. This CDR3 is CASSLDDSPYGYTF. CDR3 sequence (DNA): TGCGCCAGCAGCTTGGATGACAGCCCCTATGGCTACACCTTC.

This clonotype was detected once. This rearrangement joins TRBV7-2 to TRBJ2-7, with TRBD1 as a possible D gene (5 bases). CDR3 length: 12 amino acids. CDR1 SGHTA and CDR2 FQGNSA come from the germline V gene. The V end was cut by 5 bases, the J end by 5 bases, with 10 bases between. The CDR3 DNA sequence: TGTGCCAGCAGCCGGCCCAGGGACGAGCAGTACTTC. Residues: CASSRPRDEQYF. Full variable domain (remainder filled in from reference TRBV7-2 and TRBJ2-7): GAGVSQSPSNKVTEKGKDVELRCDPISGHTALYWYRQSLGQGLEFLIYFQGNSAPDKSGLPSDRFSAERTGGSVSTLTIQRTQQEDSAVYLCASSRPRDEQYFGPGTRLTVT.

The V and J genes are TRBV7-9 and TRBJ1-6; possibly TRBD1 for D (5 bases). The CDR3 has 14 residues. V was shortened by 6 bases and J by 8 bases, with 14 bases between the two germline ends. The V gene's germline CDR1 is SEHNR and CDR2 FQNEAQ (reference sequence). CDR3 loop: CASRRGASDSPLHF. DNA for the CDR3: TGTGCCAGCAGGAGGGGCGCTTCTGATTCACCCCTCCACTTT.

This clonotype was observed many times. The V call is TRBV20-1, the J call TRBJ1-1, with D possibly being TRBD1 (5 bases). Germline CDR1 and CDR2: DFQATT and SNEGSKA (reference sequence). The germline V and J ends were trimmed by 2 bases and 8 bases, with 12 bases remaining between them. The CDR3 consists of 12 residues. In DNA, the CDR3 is TGCAGTGCTAGACAGGGCATCGAGGAAGCTTTCTTT. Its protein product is CSARQGIEEAFF.

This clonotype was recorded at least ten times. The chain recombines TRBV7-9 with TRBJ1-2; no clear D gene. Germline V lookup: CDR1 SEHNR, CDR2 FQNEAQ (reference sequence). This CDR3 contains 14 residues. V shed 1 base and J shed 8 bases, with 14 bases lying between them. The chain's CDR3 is CASSLVSRFGGYTF. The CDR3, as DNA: TGTGCCAGCAGCTTAGTTTCGAGATTCGGGGGCTACACCTTC.

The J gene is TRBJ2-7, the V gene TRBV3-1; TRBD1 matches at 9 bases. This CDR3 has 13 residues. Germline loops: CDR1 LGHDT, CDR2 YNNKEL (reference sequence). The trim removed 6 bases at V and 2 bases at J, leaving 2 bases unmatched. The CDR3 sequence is CASRGQGAYEQYF. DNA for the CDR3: TGTGCCAGCAGGGGACAGGGAGCCTACGAGCAGTACTTC.

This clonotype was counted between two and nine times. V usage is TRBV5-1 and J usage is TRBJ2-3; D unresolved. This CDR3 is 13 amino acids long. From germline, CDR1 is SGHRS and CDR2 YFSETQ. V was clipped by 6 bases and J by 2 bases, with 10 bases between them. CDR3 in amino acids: CASKKIPTDTQYF. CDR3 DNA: TGCGCCAGCAAAAAGATTCCCACAGATACGCAGTATTTT. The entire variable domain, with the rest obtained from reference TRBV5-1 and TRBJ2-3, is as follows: KAGVTQTPRYLIKTRGQQVTLSCSPISGHRSVSWYQQTPGQGLQFLFEYFSETQRNKGNFPGRFSGRQFSNSRSEMNVSTLELGDSALYLCASKKIPTDTQYFGPGTRLTVL.

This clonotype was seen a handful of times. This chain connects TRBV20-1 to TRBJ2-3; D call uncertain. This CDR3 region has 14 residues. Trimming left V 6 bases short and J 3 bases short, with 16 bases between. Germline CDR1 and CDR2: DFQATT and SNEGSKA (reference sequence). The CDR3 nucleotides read TGCAGTGCCCGGACGGTGATGACAACAGATACGCAGTATTTT. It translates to CSARTVMTTDTQYF.